These 2 T cell receptor beta chains were sequenced from one sample in a study of early T cells in non-severe SARS-CoV-2 infection. TCRdb analysed the 5' RACE reads with MiXCR anew, one entry per CDR3 protein. The repertoire has tens of thousands of distinct CDR3 sequences, 8.5% to 12% of them found once; the top ten carry around 7.5%. The sample consisted of whole blood, taken at baseline. The receptors originated from an adult who was a healthcare worker with PCR-confirmed SARS-CoV-2 infection or an uninfected control (not recorded which).

In this sample, this clonotype turned up many times. The J gene is TRBJ2-5, the V gene TRBV7-2; weak D call: TRBD2 (5 bases). Per the germline V gene, CDR1 is SGHTA and CDR2 is FQGNSA. The CDR3 contains 23 residues. V lost 5 bases and J 12 bases, leaving 49 bases between the germline ends. CDR3: CASSPRTDPARDGVGRQETVKYF. The CDR3 nucleotides read TGTGCCAGCAGCCCCCGGACTGATCCGGCAAGAGACGGGGTCGGGCGACAAGAGACGGTCAAGTACTTC.

This clonotype was picked up a small number of times. V usage is TRBV5-1 and J usage is TRBJ2-5; 10 nucleotides line up with TRBD1. Germline loops: CDR1 SGHRS, CDR2 YFSETQ. Trimming at V came to 0 bases and at J to 4 bases, leaving 9 bases not matched to a gene. The CDR3 is 17 residues long. This CDR3 is CASSLGRQGAFRETQYF. CDR3 DNA: TGCGCCAGCAGCTTGGGACGACAGGGGGCGTTTCGAGAGACCCAGTACTTC.